A single sample gave rise to the 16 T cell receptor beta chains below, sequenced in a study of CXCR3-negative and CXCR3-positive naive CD8 T cells. The libraries of TRB cDNA were prepared using 5' RACE with UMI labels. One entry per CDR3 protein, without DNA, is what TCRdb gives after re-calling the 5' RACE reads. The sample table includes approximately 90,000 distinct CDR3 sequences. The antigens for these receptors are not known. Whole-study findings and limits: Naive cells with CXCR3 showed TRB CDR3s that were more hydrophobic than those in CXCR3-negative naive cells.

The sample taken for sequencing was naive CXCR3+ CD8+ T cells from blood. This sample's subset: CD45RO-CCR7+CD27+CD95- naive CD8+ T cells expressing CXCR3 (TNR3+). These receptors were obtained from a human donor in good health. Some clones in this sample may be carry-over from other donors' samples.

This chain uses TRBV20-1 with TRBJ2-3; the TCRdb D gene call, TRBD2, has no DNA to confirm it. This CDR3 is built from 16 residues. Germline CDR1 DFQATT, CDR2 SNEGSKA (reference sequence). The CDR3 loop is CSASALTSGGADAQYF.

The chain carries TRBV6-5 and TRBJ2-1; the D call from TCRdb, TRBD1, cannot be confirmed without DNA. The CDR3 is made up of 12 amino acids. Germline V lookup: CDR1 MNHEY, CDR2 SVGAGI. The CDR3 sequence: CASSYGGNEQFF.

The V call is TRBV28, the J call TRBJ1-6. The CDR3 totals 14 residues. The V gene's germline CDR1 is MDHEN and CDR2 SYDVKM. The CDR3 here is CASSLVGWNSPLHF.

V and J are TRBV28 and TRBJ1-5; TCRdb's D call of TRBD1 is untestable without DNA. The CDR3 has 17 amino acids. Germline V gene data show CDR1 as MDHEN and CDR2 as SYDVKM. The CDR3 region is CASIFASRGVGNQPQHF. The entire variable domain, with the rest obtained from reference TRBV28 and TRBJ1-5, is as follows: DVKVTQSSRYLVKRTGEKVFLECVQDMDHENMFWYRQDPGLGLRLIYFSYDVKMKEKGDIPEGYSVSREKKERFSLILESASTNQTSMYLCASIFASRGVGNQPQHFGDGTRLSIL.

The chain is built from TRBV28 and TRBJ2-2. This CDR3 is 16 amino acids long. The germline CDR1 and CDR2 sequences are MDHEN and SYDVKM. CDR3 in amino acids: CASSAKVTANTGELFF.

The chain recombines TRBV19 with TRBJ2-1; checking the TCRdb D call of TRBD2 is not possible without DNA. CDR1 is LNHDA, CDR2 SQIVND, per germline (reference sequence). The CDR3 has 14 residues. The CDR3 sequence is CASSSLDPYNEQFF.

The rearrangement joins TRBV5-5 to TRBJ2-1. Germline values: CDR1 SGHKS, CDR2 YYEKEE (reference sequence). The CDR3 covers 15 residues. CDR3 residues: CASSQRPGSYNEQFF.

This sequence joins TRBV4-3 and TRBJ1-3; TCRdb picks TRBD1, but there is no DNA to check that call. CDR3 length: 16 amino acids. Per germline, CDR1 LGHNA and CDR2 YSLEER. CDR3 region: CASSQDWGQGGNTIYF.

The V and J genes are TRBV28 and TRBJ2-3; TCRdb designates TRBD2, a call that cannot be tested without DNA. The germline V gene encodes CDR1 MDHEN and CDR2 SYDVKM. This CDR3 spans 20 amino acids. The CDR3 loop is CASSLPTSGGLPASTDTQYF.

The CDR3 sequence is CASSPGTSGRYQETQYF. J is TRBJ2-5 and V is TRBV7-2; the TCRdb call, TRBD2, lacks DNA for checking. This CDR3 has 17 amino acids. The germline gives CDR1 SGHTA, CDR2 FQGNSA.

The chain links TRBV9 to TRBJ1-1; without DNA, the TCRdb call of TRBD1 cannot be checked. The germline V gene encodes CDR1 SGDLS and CDR2 YYNGEE. The CDR3 sequence is 14 residues long. This CDR3 is CASSPRTGRTEAFF.

The chain employs TRBV28 and TRBJ1-5; TCRdb lists TRBD1, though no DNA is available to test this call. From germline, CDR1 is MDHEN and CDR2 SYDVKM. The CDR3 consists of 13 residues. CDR3 sequence: CASNPDRPQPQHF.

The chain recombines TRBV7-3 with TRBJ1-2; without DNA, the TCRdb call of TRBD1 cannot be checked. Germline loops: CDR1 SGHTA, CDR2 FQGTGA. This CDR3 comprises 13 residues. The CDR3 sequence is CASSSPGLEGYTF.

The gene calls are TRBV28 and TRBJ2-7; without DNA, the TCRdb call of TRBD1 cannot be checked. Germline lookup yields CDR1 MDHEN and CDR2 SYDVKM. The CDR3 length is 14 residues. Here the CDR3 reads CASSFGPGTYEQYF.

The chain combines TRBV7-9 with TRBJ2-7; as DNA is missing, the TRBD1 call by TCRdb cannot be tested. The CDR3 is 16 amino acids. Germline V CDR1 and CDR2: SEHNR, FQNEAQ (reference sequence). This CDR3 is CASSRPTGGVSYEQYF.

The chain is built from TRBV28 and TRBJ2-7; absent DNA, TCRdb's TRBD1 call cannot be checked. Per the germline V gene, CDR1 is MDHEN and CDR2 is SYDVKM. The CDR3 contains 15 residues. CDR3 sequence reads: CASCGGTGNYYEQYF.